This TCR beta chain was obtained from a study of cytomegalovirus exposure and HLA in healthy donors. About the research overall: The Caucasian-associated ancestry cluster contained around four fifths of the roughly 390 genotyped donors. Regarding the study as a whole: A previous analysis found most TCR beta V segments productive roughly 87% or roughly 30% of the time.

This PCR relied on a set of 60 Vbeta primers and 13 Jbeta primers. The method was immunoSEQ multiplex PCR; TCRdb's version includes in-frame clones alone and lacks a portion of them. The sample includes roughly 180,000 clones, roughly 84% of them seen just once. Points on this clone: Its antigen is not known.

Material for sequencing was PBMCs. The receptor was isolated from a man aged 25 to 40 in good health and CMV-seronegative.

The CDR3 loop is CASSYPGTKNNEQFF. The CDR3 DNA sequence: TGTGCCAGCAGTTACCCCGGGACAAAGAACAATGAGCAGTTCTTC. This chain joins TRBV6-6 and TRBJ2-1, with a possible D match to TRBD1 (6 bases). From germline, CDR1 is MNHNY and CDR2 SVGAGI (reference sequence). V gave up 2 bases and J gave up 5 bases, with 13 bases separating them. The CDR3 spans 15 residues.